This paragraph reports one T cell receptor beta chain. Its antigen is unknown. No base quality values were provided; no much bigger clone lies one nucleotide off. Separate from the approximately 670-subject first cohort, the validation cohort of roughly 130 subjects was the group to which the donors belonged. The data were taken from a study of cytomegalovirus exposure and HLA in healthy donors (dated by TCRdb to the late 2010s). A note on the overall study: According to a later analysis, one platform produced both the roughly 110 validation repertoires and the 720 or so repertoires of the first cohort. The study aimed to test whether cataloging public T cell receptors could reveal signatures of past pathogen exposure. To predict cytomegalovirus infection status, the study combined high-throughput TCR immunosequencing, statistical association of individual TCRs with disease status, and machine learning. A separate validation cohort of over a hundred different subjects was used in addition to the 666-subject first cohort.

The library was generated by the immunoSEQ multiplex PCR assay. The authors' analysis ran thus. A statistical classification framework was built to diagnose cytomegalovirus status from the catalog of TCR beta chain sequences. Imported from immuneACCESS, the table was reduced by TCRdb to in-frame sequences with V and J called. These copies leave out some clones; in studies compared against another copy, an unresolved V gene accounts for under half, and the cause of the remainder is not known. The D gene and trimming were derived from the DNA, and the V and J assignments and clone size from that table. A total of about 160,000 clones appear in this sample, approximately 96% of them only once. The ten largest clones add up to roughly 0.83% of the sample. The paper's findings and limits, for the study overall: Cytomegalovirus status was reported to be diagnosed by the classifier with high specificity and sensitivity in both the original and validation cohorts. In a later analysis, TCRs clustered in the first cohort were found to also tend to co-occur in the 130 or so validation repertoires, with 85% to 95% of cluster scores above 0. The study listed 170 or so TCR beta chains as associated with cytomegalovirus. According to the authors, the approach could potentially be generalized to other disease states and immunological phenotypes. A later analysis had no HLA typing for the validation cohort, so co-occurrence there was scored across all 110 or so repertoires. Most TCR sequences were seen in very few donors, while some public TCRs were found in many individuals. A few of the identified cytomegalovirus-associated TCR beta chains were confirmed in vitro to be specific for cytomegalovirus antigens.

As encoded in the germline V gene, CDR1 is SGHAT while CDR2 is FQNNGV. V is cut by 0 bases and J by 7 bases, and the space between the germline ends is 10 bases. CDR3 length: 15 amino acids, cysteine to phenylalanine. Solely the CDR3 DNA is kept, with 45 bases framed from the first base. This sequence originates from a woman under 30 in good health and CMV-seronegative. Recombination connected TRBV11-2 to TRBJ1-6; the D segment could be TRBD1, given 5 matching bases. The specimen was PBMCs. The nucleotides read TGTGCCAGCAGCTTAGATTCCCAGGGAAATTCACCCCTCCACTTT. Its protein product is CASSLDSQGNSPLHF.